Only one count was recorded for the clone carrying this T cell receptor (beta chain). The V end lost 1 base, the J end lost 7 bases, and 8 bases lay between the germline ends. Germline lookup yields CDR1 LGHDT and CDR2 YNNKEL (reference sequence). The CDR3 totals 13 residues. This table comes from immunoSEQ multiplex PCR, and its TCRdb copy is limited to in-frame clones, with some not included. The sample carries over 100,000 clones, more than 70% recorded once. This record belongs to a study of T cell responses to AZD1222 COVID-19 vaccine. The source was peripheral blood, collected on day 0 of AZD1222 vaccination. The receptor was derived from an adult in good health. The chain recombines TRBV3-1 (or the pseudogene TRBV3-2) with TRBJ2-1; D is uncertain. The CDR3, as DNA: TGTGCCAGCAGCCAAGCTTTATTGAATGAGCAGTTCTTC. Translated: CASSQALLNEQFF.